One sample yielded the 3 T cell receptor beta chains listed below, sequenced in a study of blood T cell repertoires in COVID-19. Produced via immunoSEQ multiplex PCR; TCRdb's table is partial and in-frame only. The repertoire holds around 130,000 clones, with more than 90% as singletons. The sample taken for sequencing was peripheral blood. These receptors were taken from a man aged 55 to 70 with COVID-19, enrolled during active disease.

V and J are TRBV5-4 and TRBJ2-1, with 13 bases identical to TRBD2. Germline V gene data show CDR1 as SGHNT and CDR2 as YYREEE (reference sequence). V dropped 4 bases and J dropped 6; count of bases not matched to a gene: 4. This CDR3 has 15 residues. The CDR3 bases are TGTGCCAGCAGCGTACTAGCGGGAGGGTTCAATGAGCAGTTCTTC. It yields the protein CASSVLAGGFNEQFF.

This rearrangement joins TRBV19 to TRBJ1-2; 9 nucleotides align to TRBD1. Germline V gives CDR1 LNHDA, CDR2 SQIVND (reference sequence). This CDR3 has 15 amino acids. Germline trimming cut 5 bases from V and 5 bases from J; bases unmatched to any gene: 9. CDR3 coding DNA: TGTGCCAGTAGTGGGGACAGGGTTGCTTATTATGGCTACACCTTC. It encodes CASSGDRVAYYGYTF.

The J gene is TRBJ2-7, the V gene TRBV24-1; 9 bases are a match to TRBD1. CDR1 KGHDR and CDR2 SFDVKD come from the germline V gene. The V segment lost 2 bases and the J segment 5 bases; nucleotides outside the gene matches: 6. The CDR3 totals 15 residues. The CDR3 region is CATSDSGQGSNEQYF. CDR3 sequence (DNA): TGTGCCACCAGTGATTCTGGACAGGGGTCGAACGAGCAGTACTTC.